This T cell receptor (beta chain) emerged from a study of T cells after yellow fever vaccination. Findings and limits, study-wide: FACS-sorted repertoires could contain abundant clonotypes contaminating from the bulk population.

TCRdb itself ran the 5' RACE reads through MiXCR, one entry per CDR3 protein. The sample consists of a few hundred thousand distinct CDR3 sequences, around 3.9% of them appearing once. CDR3 size: 16 residues. V lost 5 bases, J lost 8 bases, and 21 bases lay in between. CDR1 MNHEY and CDR2 SMNVEV come from the germline V gene (reference sequence). The table lists this clonotype with many counts. Its antigen is undetermined. The sequenced sample was PBMCs, obtained on the day of the yellow fever booster vaccination. The sequence was obtained from a man younger than 30 who received the YFV17D yellow fever vaccine. V usage is TRBV27 and J usage is TRBJ1-4; a weak D match, TRBD1 (6 bases). As DNA, the CDR3 is TGTGCCAGCAGTCCGACATCTACAGGGTTACAAGAAAAACTGTTTTTT. It is translated as CASSPTSTGLQEKLFF.